Following are 11 T cell receptor beta chains from one sample sequenced in a study of blood T cell repertoires in COVID-19. Data came from immunoSEQ multiplex PCR; TCRdb stores just in-frame clones and leaves some out. The sample has tens of thousands of clones; roughly 88% are singletons. Sequenced material: peripheral blood. These receptors originate from a woman in her seventies with acute or convalescent COVID-19.

This sequence joins TRBV5-1 and TRBJ2-1; TRBD2 is a possible D gene (8 bases). Germline-derived CDR1 and CDR2 are SGHRS and YFSETQ. V lost 7 bases and J lost 6, with 17 bases in between. The CDR3 totals 14 residues. Here the CDR3 reads CASQGGGGINEQFF. The CDR3 DNA reads as TGCGCCAGCCAAGGGGGCGGGGGGATCAATGAGCAGTTCTTC.

CDR3 loop: CASSQNRVGPDTQYF. As DNA, the CDR3 is TGTGCCAGCAGCCAAAACAGGGTCGGCCCAGATACGCAGTATTTT. The V gene is TRBV4-2, the J gene TRBJ2-3, with D possibly TRBD1 on 6 matching bases. Germline CDR1 and CDR2: LGHNA and YNFKEQ. This CDR3 has 15 amino acids. Trimming pared 2 bases from V and 4 bases from J, leaving 13 bases between.

To note about this clone: This same CDR3 is encoded by further DNA sequences in the sample. The gene calls are TRBV5-6 and TRBJ1-1, with unresolved D. Germline V gives CDR1 SGHDT, CDR2 YYEEEE. This CDR3 region has 11 residues. Trimming removed 4 bases from V and 2 bases from J, with 3 bases in between. The CDR3 here is CASSLNTEAFF. The DNA of the CDR3 is TGTGCCAGCAGCCTTAACACTGAAGCTTTCTTT.

The rearrangement uses TRBV7-8 and TRBJ1-5, with a possible D match to TRBD1 (6 bases). Germline V gives CDR1 SGHVS, CDR2 FQNEAQ. The CDR3 has 17 residues. V gave up 5 bases and J gave up 4 bases, with 21 bases separating them. The CDR3 is CASSHRVTGLTNQPQHF. The DNA of the CDR3 is TGTGCCAGCAGCCATCGGGTTACAGGGCTAACGAATCAGCCCCAGCATTTT.

The genes are TRBV10-3 and TRBJ2-1; D possibly corresponds to TRBD2 (5 bases). Trimming removed 4 bases at V and 10 bases at J, with 17 bases between. Germline V gene data show CDR1 as ENHRY and CDR2 as SYGVKD. CDR3 length equals 14 residues. CDR3 amino acids: CAISAGTGKVEQFF. In DNA form, the CDR3 reads TGTGCCATCAGTGCGGGAACCGGTAAGGTAGAGCAGTTCTTC.

Only one count was recorded for this clone. This chain uses TRBV19 with TRBJ1-4; D remains ambiguous. CDR1 and CDR2 from the germline V gene are LNHDA and SQIVND (reference sequence). The CDR3 is 20 residues long. The V and J ends lost 0 bases and 0 bases respectively, with 20 bases between them. Here the CDR3 DNA reads TGTGCCAGTAGTATAGATCTGGCACCATGGCTTTATGCAACTAATGAAAAACTGTTTTTT. The encoded protein is CASSIDLAPWLYATNEKLFF.

CDR3: CASRPAASTDTQYF. The CDR3 nucleotides read TGTGCCAGCCGCCCAGCGGCTAGCACAGATACGCAGTATTTT. The chain joins TRBV19 to TRBJ2-3, with D tentatively TRBD2 (5 bases). This CDR3 contains 14 residues. V shed 9 bases and J shed 0 bases, with 13 bases lying between them. Germline CDR1 LNHDA, CDR2 SQIVND (reference sequence).

This clone was found once. The rearrangement uses TRBV28 and TRBJ1-6, with 8 bases identical to TRBD1. The CDR3 runs to 17 residues. Per germline, CDR1 MDHEN and CDR2 SYDVKM. V was pared by 4 bases and J by 5 bases, with 10 bases of the junction left unmatched. The CDR3 nucleotides are TGTGCCAGCAGTTCCACAGGGGGGTTAGGGCATAATTCACCCCTCCACTTT. Translation: CASSSTGGLGHNSPLHF. The full variable domain, completed using reference TRBV28 and TRBJ1-6, is DVKVTQSSRYLVKRTGEKVFLECVQDMDHENMFWYRQDPGLGLRLIYFSYDVKMKEKGDIPEGYSVSREKKERFSLILESASTNQTSMYLCASSSTGGLGHNSPLHFGNGTRLTVT.

The rearrangement links TRBV20-1 to TRBJ2-2; 7 nucleotides match TRBD2. The germline gives CDR1 DFQATT, CDR2 SNEGSKA (reference sequence). The CDR3 consists of 15 residues. Trimming cost V 3 bases and J 4 bases; bases outside gene matches: 8. The chain's CDR3 is CSASPSSGGTGELFF. CDR3 nucleotide sequence: TGCAGTGCTAGTCCCTCTAGCGGTGGCACCGGGGAGCTGTTTTTT.

The chain joins TRBV7-9 to TRBJ1-5; D not resolved. This CDR3 contains 12 residues. V was clipped by 5 bases and J by 3 bases, with 5 bases between them. In germline, CDR1 is SEHNR, CDR2 FQNEAQ (reference sequence). CDR3 amino acids: CASSINNQPQHF. As DNA, the CDR3 is TGTGCCAGCAGCATCAACAATCAGCCCCAGCATTTT.

This clone was observed a single time. The V and J genes are TRBV27 and TRBJ2-1, with D possibly matching TRBD2 (5 bases). V was clipped by 4 bases and J by 5 bases, with 21 bases between them. Germline V gene data show CDR1 as MNHEY and CDR2 as SMNVEV (reference sequence). The CDR3 extends over 17 amino acids. This CDR3 reads CASSSDREVLWDNEQFF. The DNA of the CDR3 is TGTGCCAGCAGTTCCGACCGGGAAGTACTTTGGGACAATGAGCAGTTCTTC.